This T cell receptor beta chain was sequenced in a study of identical twins. Germline-derived CDR1 and CDR2 are SGHRS and YFSETQ. The CDR3 consists of 17 residues. Trimming left V 0 bases short and J 2 bases short, with 17 bases between. TCRdb reanalysed the 5' RACE reads using MiXCR and keeps one entry per CDR3 protein. This repertoire shows roughly 690,000 distinct CDR3 sequences, roughly 6% found once; its top ten account for around 1.7%. Sequencing was done on a sample of naive T cells sorted from blood. The TCR was taken from a man younger than 35 in good health. J is TRBJ2-5 and V is TRBV5-1; tentatively, D is TRBD1 (6 bases). The CDR3 is CASSLGGRQAPQETQYF. The DNA of the CDR3 is TGCGCCAGCAGCTTGGGGGGTCGACAGGCGCCTCAAGAGACCCAGTACTTC.